This entry lists 31 T cell receptor beta chains sequenced from one sample in a study of blood T cell repertoires in COVID-19. The protocol was immunoSEQ multiplex PCR, while the TCRdb copy is restricted to in-frame clones and leaves out a portion. Among some 420,000 clones listed, approximately 90% were seen once. The sequencing input was PBMCs or T cells enriched from blood (not recorded which). Receptor source: a man younger than 45 who had recovered from COVID-19.

The chain joins TRBV6-5 to TRBJ1-6; TRBD1 might be the D (5 bases). The germline gives CDR1 MNHEY, CDR2 SVGAGI. CDR3 length equals 13 residues. V was clipped by 7 bases and J by 12 bases, with 16 bases between them. The CDR3 DNA sequence: TGTGCCAGCAACGACGGGGGGGAGGGACCCCTCCACTTT. This gives the protein CASNDGGEGPLHF.

The rearrangement links TRBV7-8 to TRBJ2-7; D is ambiguous. Deletions cut 4 bases from V and 2 bases from J, with 9 bases between. CDR3 length: 13 residues. Germline CDR1 SGHVS, CDR2 FQNEAQ. The CDR3 region has the DNA TGTGCCAGCAGCTCCCAGTCACCCTACGAGCAGTACTTC. Translation gives CASSSQSPYEQYF. Full variable domain (outside the CDR3, taken from reference TRBV7-8 and TRBJ2-7): GAGVSQSPRYKVAKRGQDVALRCDPISGHVSLFWYQQALGQGPEFLTYFQNEAQLDKSGLPSDRFFAERPEGSVSTLKIQRTQQEDSAVYLCASSSQSPYEQYFGPGTRLTVT.

The chain employs TRBV24-1 and TRBJ2-3, with a weak D call TRBD1 (5 bases). V lost 2 bases, J lost 7 bases, and 9 bases lay in between. Looked up from germline, CDR1 is KGHDR and CDR2 is SFDVKD. The CDR3 contains 13 residues. CDR3 sequence: CATSDSDRYTQYF. For the CDR3, the DNA is TGTGCCACCAGTGATTCTGACAGATATACGCAGTATTTT.

The V gene is TRBV2, the J gene TRBJ2-6; TRBD1 aligns across 11 bases. V lost 6 bases and J lost 0; bases outside the gene matches: 13. Germline assignment: CDR1 SNHLY and CDR2 FYNNEI. CDR3 size: 20 residues. The CDR3 loop reads CASRPPGLGTGGSGANVLTF. The CDR3 nucleotides read TGTGCCAGCAGACCCCCCGGCTTGGGGACAGGGGGCTCTGGGGCCAACGTCCTGACTTTC.

This sequence joins TRBV3-1 (or the pseudogene TRBV3-2) and TRBJ2-5, with 7 bases aligning to TRBD1. CDR1 LGHDT and CDR2 YNNKEL come from the germline V gene (reference sequence). This CDR3 has 14 amino acids. The V gene end was trimmed by 2 bases and the J gene end by 3 bases; junction bases not matched to a gene: 3. CDR3 sequence (DNA): TGTGCCAGCAGCCAAAATGACAGGGAAGAGACCCAGTACTTC. Its protein product is CASSQNDREETQYF.

The chain recombines TRBV28 with TRBJ1-5, with 10 positions matching TRBD1. CDR1 is MDHEN, CDR2 SYDVKM, per germline. CDR3 size: 17 residues. V lost 10 bases, J lost 0 bases, and 12 bases stayed unmatched. The CDR3 DNA reads as TGTGCCACCCCCAAGGACAGGGGGGTCGGTAGCAATCAGCCCCAGCATTTT. This translates into CATPKDRGVGSNQPQHF.

DNA for the CDR3: TGTGCCAGCAGCTTGCGACAGGGGGCACTAAAAAATGAAAAACTGTTTTTT. Amino acids: CASSLRQGALKNEKLFF. This rearrangement joins TRBV7-6 to TRBJ1-4, with 10 bases matching TRBD1. The V segment lost 3 bases and the J segment 5 bases; nucleotides outside the gene matches: 9. Germline V gene lookup returns CDR1 SGHVS and CDR2 FNYEAQ. The CDR3 is 17 residues long. The whole variable domain, filled in from reference TRBV7-6 and TRBJ1-4, reads GAGVSQSPRYKVTKRGQDVALRCDPISGHVSLYWYRQALGQGPEFLTYFNYEAQQDKSGLPNDRFSAERPEGSISTLTIQRTEQRDSAMYRCASSLRQGALKNEKLFFGSGTQLSVL.

The V call is TRBV7-9, the J call TRBJ2-7, with 14 positions matching TRBD2. The V gene's germline CDR1 is SEHNR and CDR2 FQNEAQ (reference sequence). CDR3 length equals 16 residues. Losses at the gene ends were 5 bases for V and 0 bases for J; bases not matched to a gene: 3. The CDR3 nucleotides are TGTGCCAGCAGCCTGGGACTAGCGGGAGTCTCCTACGAGCAGTACTTC. It is translated as CASSLGLAGVSYEQYF.

The chain combines TRBV5-6 with TRBJ2-2, with TRBD1 matching over 7 bases. The V gene's germline CDR1 is SGHDT and CDR2 YYEEEE. The junction had 2 bases not matched to a gene; V was cut back by 0 bases and J by 0 bases. The CDR3 extends over 16 amino acids. The CDR3 region is CASSLVGTANTGELFF. The CDR3 nucleotides read TGTGCCAGCAGCTTGGTGGGGACAGCGAACACCGGGGAGCTGTTTTTT. The variable domain in full, with the rest retrieved from reference TRBV5-6 and TRBJ2-2, is DAGVTQSPTHLIKTRGQQVTLRCSPKSGHDTVSWYQQALGQGPQFIFQYYEEEERQRGNFPDRFSGHQFPNYSSELNVNALLLGDSALYLCASSLVGTANTGELFFGEGSRLTVL.

The sample holds a few counts of this clone. The J gene is TRBJ2-7, the V gene TRBV20-1; D gene uncertain. V shed 0 bases and J shed 3 bases, with 3 bases lying between them. Germline values: CDR1 DFQATT, CDR2 SNEGSKA (reference sequence). This CDR3 has 11 residues. For the CDR3, the DNA is TGCAGTGCTAGAGAGAGCTACGAGCAGTACTTC. Encoded protein: CSARESYEQYF.

The rearrangement links TRBV10-3 to TRBJ2-7; D is unresolved. With 4 bases removed from V and 0 bases from J, the gap between germline ends came to 7 bases. CDR3 length equals 13 residues. Germline CDR1 ENHRY, CDR2 SYGVKD. CDR3 amino acids: CAISADNSYEQYF. In nucleotides, the CDR3 is TGTGCCATCAGTGCTGACAACTCCTACGAGCAGTACTTC.

This chain uses TRBV19 with TRBJ1-5; D ambiguous. CDR1 is LNHDA and CDR2 is SQIVND in the germline V gene (reference sequence). The CDR3 contains 15 residues. V was clipped by 1 base and J by 7 bases, with 14 bases between them. Here the CDR3 reads CASSIVRAERQPQHF. The CDR3 nucleotides read TGTGCCAGTAGTATAGTGAGGGCAGAGAGACAGCCCCAGCATTTT.

V and J are TRBV28 and TRBJ2-7, with 7 bases identical to TRBD2. The CDR3 contains 15 residues. CDR1 is MDHEN and CDR2 is SYDVKM in the germline V gene. Germline trimming cut 6 bases from V and 3 bases from J; bases unmatched to any gene: 11. CDR3 coding DNA: TGTGCCAGCAGCACCCTGGGGGGGAGGGACTACGAGCAGTACTTC. This translates into CASSTLGGRDYEQYF. Complete variable domain (other parts from reference TRBV28 and TRBJ2-7): DVKVTQSSRYLVKRTGEKVFLECVQDMDHENMFWYRQDPGLGLRLIYFSYDVKMKEKGDIPEGYSVSREKKERFSLILESASTNQTSMYLCASSTLGGRDYEQYFGPGTRLTVT.

This chain links TRBV5-5 with TRBJ2-7; 7 bases align to TRBD1. J gave up 1 base and V 3 bases, and 1 base lay outside the gene matches. Germline CDR1 is SGHKS and CDR2 is YYEKEE (reference sequence). CDR3 size: 13 residues. This CDR3 is CASSWGQSYEQYF. The CDR3 nucleotides read TGTGCCAGCAGCTGGGGACAGTCCTACGAGCAGTACTTC.

This clone came up once. This rearrangement joins TRBV7-2 to TRBJ2-1; D is perhaps TRBD2 (6 bases). The germline gives CDR1 SGHTA, CDR2 FQGNSA. Trimming cost V 8 bases and J 2 bases, with 19 bases left between them. This CDR3 contains 16 residues. The CDR3, as DNA: TGTGCCAGCCTTCCCGATAGCGGAGGGACCTACAATGAGCAGTTCTTC. Protein product: CASLPDSGGTYNEQFF.

V gene TRBV18 combines with J gene TRBJ2-1; D might be TRBD1 (5 bases). The germline V and J ends were trimmed by 2 bases and 8 bases, with 19 bases remaining between them. This CDR3 spans 16 amino acids. Germline CDR1 and CDR2: KGHSH and LQKENI. This chain's CDR3 is CASSPVGPSSRDEQFF. The CDR3 nucleotides are TGTGCCAGCTCACCAGTGGGGCCCTCAAGTCGGGATGAGCAGTTCTTC.

This clone has only one observation. V and J are TRBV6-5 and TRBJ1-4; TRBD1 might be the D (6 bases). The V gene's germline CDR1 is MNHEY and CDR2 SVGAGI. V shed 5 bases and J shed 2 bases, with 12 bases lying between them. The CDR3 totals 15 residues. CDR3 in amino acids: CASSPKQGTNEKLFF. Here the CDR3 DNA reads TGTGCCAGCAGTCCCAAACAGGGCACTAATGAAAAACTGTTTTTT.

In DNA, the CDR3 is TGTGCCAGCAGCTTAGCGCTGGCGAACACTGAAGCTTTCTTT. Protein: CASSLALANTEAFF. The chain employs TRBV7-8 and TRBJ1-1; D is unclear. CDR1 is SGHVS, CDR2 FQNEAQ, per germline. V lost 0 bases and J lost 1, with 6 bases in between. This CDR3 has 14 amino acids.

This chain joins TRBV19 and TRBJ1-1; D perhaps matches TRBD1 (5 bases). This CDR3 is 16 amino acids long. Trimming pared 0 bases from V and 5 bases from J, leaving 16 bases between. Germline values: CDR1 LNHDA, CDR2 SQIVND (reference sequence). The CDR3 region is CASSIDWKGRTTEAFF. CDR3 in DNA: TGTGCCAGTAGTATAGATTGGAAGGGGCGCACGACTGAAGCTTTCTTT. Based on the CDR3 plus reference TRBV19 and TRBJ1-1, the full variable domain is DGGITQSPKYLFRKEGQNVTLSCEQNLNHDAMYWYRQDPGQGLRLIYYSQIVNDFQKGDIAEGYSVSREKKESFPLTVTSAQKNPTAFYLCASSIDWKGRTTEAFFGQGTRLTVV.

The rearrangement joins TRBV2 to TRBJ1-4, with 9 bases that match TRBD1. Germline loops: CDR1 SNHLY, CDR2 FYNNEI. Unmatched junction bases numbered 6, after V lost 3 bases and J lost 7 bases. The length of the CDR3 is 15 residues. CDR3 region: CASSDTGGGAEKLFF. CDR3 bases: TGTGCCAGCAGTGATACAGGGGGCGGGGCTGAAAAACTGTTTTTT.

The chain links TRBV12-5 to TRBJ1-5; possibly TRBD1 for D (6 bases). CDR3 length equals 18 residues. Trimming pared 0 bases from V and 4 bases from J, leaving 19 bases between. Germline V lookup: CDR1 LGHNT, CDR2 FRNRAP. CDR3 in amino acids: CASGLVESTGRRNQPQHF. In nucleotides, the CDR3 is TGTGCTAGTGGTTTGGTAGAATCTACAGGGAGAAGGAATCAGCCCCAGCATTTT.

This chain links TRBV19 with TRBJ1-5, with 7 positions matching TRBD1. CDR1 is LNHDA and CDR2 is SQIVND in the germline V gene (reference sequence). The CDR3 runs to 18 residues. With V trimmed by 9 bases and J by 2 bases, 19 bases remained unmatched. CDR3 sequence (DNA): TGTGCCAGCTTGCTCAGGGGCCCTTCTCAGGGGGGCAATCAGCCCCAGCATTTT. Translating gives CASLLRGPSQGGNQPQHF.

The chain joins TRBV7-9 to TRBJ1-5; TRBD1 agrees at 11 bases. The germline gives CDR1 SEHNR, CDR2 FQNEAQ (reference sequence). This CDR3 is built from 15 residues. V shed 6 bases and J 4 bases; nucleotides not matched to a gene: 5. In DNA, the CDR3 is TGTGCCAGCAGTCGGGACAGGGGGACGAATCAGCCCCAGCATTTT. Amino acids: CASSRDRGTNQPQHF.

V and J are TRBV2 and TRBJ2-2; 9 bases agree with TRBD1. Germline V gene data show CDR1 as SNHLY and CDR2 as FYNNEI. There are 16 residues in the CDR3. J lost 1 base, V lost 8 bases, and 8 bases had no gene match. This CDR3 is CASGMRQGVNTGELFF. DNA of the CDR3: TGTGCCAGCGGAATGAGACAGGGGGTGAACACCGGGGAGCTGTTTTTT.

The chain carries TRBV11-2 and TRBJ2-1; possible D gene TRBD2, 6 bases. The V gene lost 2 bases and the J gene lost 3 bases, with 14 bases spanning the gap. The CDR3 contains 16 residues. CDR1 SGHAT and CDR2 FQNNGV come from the germline V gene. CDR3 loop: CASSLLGGKNYNEQFF. The CDR3 coding sequence is TGTGCCAGCAGCTTACTTGGCGGGAAGAACTACAATGAGCAGTTCTTC.

V is TRBV10-1 and J is TRBJ2-2; 11 nucleotides match TRBD2. J gave up 2 bases and V 5 bases, and 10 bases lay outside the gene matches. The germline CDR1 and CDR2 sequences are WNHNN and SYGVQD (reference sequence). This CDR3 spans 18 amino acids. CDR3 bases: TGCGCCAGCAGTCTACTAGCGGGAGAATCGGTTAACACCGGGGAGCTGTTTTTT. Protein sequence: CASSLLAGESVNTGELFF.

The genes are TRBV7-9 and TRBJ1-4; D is perhaps TRBD1 (5 bases). Trimming shortened V by 1 base and J by 7 bases, and 10 bases separated the two germline ends. This CDR3 spans 14 amino acids. The V gene's germline CDR1 is SEHNR and CDR2 FQNEAQ (reference sequence). The CDR3 region is CASSLGRGVEKLFF. CDR3 DNA: TGTGCCAGCAGCTTAGGGAGGGGCGTTGAAAAACTGTTTTTT.

This sequence joins TRBV5-8 and TRBJ2-1; D remains ambiguous. Germline V lookup: CDR1 SGHTS, CDR2 YDEGEE. The CDR3 sequence is 14 residues long. V dropped 7 bases and J dropped 8 bases, with 19 bases sitting between them. The CDR3 sequence is CASPQARLSDEQFF. The CDR3, as DNA: TGTGCCAGCCCCCAGGCCCGTTTGAGTGATGAGCAGTTCTTC.

The chain employs TRBV29-1 and TRBJ2-7; no reliable D call. The germline CDR1 and CDR2 sequences are SQVTM and ANQGSEA. Trimming left V 1 base short and J 6 bases short, with 7 bases between. The CDR3 totals 11 residues. The CDR3 DNA sequence: TGCAGCGTTGAAGCGAGGAGCGAGCAGTACTTC. Translated: CSVEARSEQYF.

The chain couples TRBV11-2 to TRBJ2-2; 9 nucleotides align to TRBD1. The germline CDR1 and CDR2 sequences are SGHAT and FQNNGV. The CDR3 covers 15 residues. Germline trimming cut 1 base from V and 7 bases from J; bases unmatched to any gene: 4. CDR3 region: CASSLGDRARGELFF. Here the CDR3 DNA reads TGTGCCAGCAGCTTAGGGGACAGGGCGCGCGGGGAGCTGTTTTTT.

This clone came up once. The chain joins TRBV10-3 to TRBJ1-2, with D perhaps matching TRBD1 (6 bases). The CDR3 covers 14 residues. Trimming removed 3 bases at V and 5 bases at J, with 13 bases between. Germline V CDR1 and CDR2: ENHRY, SYGVKD. The CDR3 DNA sequence: TGTGCCATCAGTGACCTGGGGGCCCCGTATGGCTACACCTTC. It yields the protein CAISDLGAPYGYTF.